This T cell receptor (beta chain) was captured in a study of regulatory T cells in long-lasting Graves disease. This clonotype has a count of ten or more. The antigen remains unidentified. Germline loops: CDR1 SGDLS, CDR2 YYNGEE. V gave up 7 bases and J gave up 0 bases, with 10 bases separating them. This CDR3 spans 13 amino acids. The sample's time point: newly diagnosed GD, antithyroid drugs for less than 3 months. PBMCs were the source of the RNA used for TCR sequencing. A blood draw put 8.5 to 10 milliliters of peripheral blood into EDTA tubes. Study-wide results and caveats: Persistent disease preferred TRBV28, TRBJ1-2 and TRBJ2-5. Thyroid tissue went unexamined; only peripheral blood was analyzed.

iRepertoire HTBI primers and Arm-PCR of CDR3 regions built TCR beta libraries. TCRdb independently ran MiXCR on the multiplex PCR reads; one entry per CDR3 protein. The sample consists of 200,000 to 250,000 distinct CDR3 sequences, about 18% of them appearing once. The material sequenced was peripheral blood mononuclear cells (PBMCs), taken at new diagnosis, from a patient treated with antithyroid drugs. The receptor comes from a female donor with Graves disease. The chain combines TRBV9 with TRBJ1-1; D is perhaps TRBD1 (5 bases). The CDR3 DNA reads as TGTGCCAGCGGCAGGGCCTTGAACACTGAAGCTTTCTTT. Its protein is CASGRALNTEAFF.